A single sample gave rise to the 17 T cell receptor beta chains below, sequenced in a study of T-cell memory formation after mild COVID-19. In TCRdb, the 5' RACE reads were re-called with MiXCR into one record per CDR3 protein. The sample has about 140,000 distinct CDR3 sequences; roughly 14% are singletons. The sample was PBMCs or a T cell subset sorted from them (not recorded which). Every receptor here comes from an adult woman who had mild COVID-19 (a few samples of this study predate the infection). Cell type and time point are not known.

This clonotype was recorded at least ten times. CDR3 bases: TGTGCCATCAGGAGTAGCAAAGAGGGTGAGCAGTTCTTC. Protein: CAIRSSKEGEQFF. J is TRBJ2-1 and V is TRBV10-3; TRBD2 might be the D (5 bases). The CDR3 has 13 residues. V was clipped by 6 bases and J by 9 bases, with 15 bases between them. Germline CDR1 is ENHRY and CDR2 is SYGVKD.

This clonotype was observed a single time. This chain uses TRBV5-1 with TRBJ2-1; 11 bases are shared with TRBD2. Looked up from germline, CDR1 is SGHRS and CDR2 is YFSETQ. The CDR3 is made up of 15 amino acids. The ends lost 4 bases at V and 5 bases at J; junction bases unmatched: 5. CDR3 loop: CASSPLAGEDNEQFF. CDR3 DNA: TGCGCCAGCAGCCCACTAGCGGGGGAAGACAATGAGCAGTTCTTC.

On this clonotype: Given a much more abundant clone one base away, this may be a read error. The chain is built from TRBV20-1 and TRBJ2-3; D unresolved. Per the germline V gene, CDR1 is DFQATT and CDR2 is SNEGSKA (reference sequence). The CDR3 contains 10 residues. Trimming cost V 3 bases and J 3 bases, with 1 base left between them. CDR3 coding DNA: TGCAGTGCTAGGACAGATACGCAGTATTTT. Amino acid sequence: CSARTDTQYF.

This clonotype was recorded a few times. V and J are TRBV7-6 and TRBJ2-5, with D possibly being TRBD1 or TRBD2 (5 bases each). CDR1 and CDR2 (germline): SGHVS, FNYEAQ. The CDR3 totals 12 residues. Trimming removed 10 bases from V and 5 bases from J, with 14 bases in between. The chain's CDR3 is CATKTEGETQYF. CDR3 nucleotides: TGTGCCACCAAGACCGAGGGGGAGACCCAGTACTTC. The entire variable domain, with the rest obtained from reference TRBV7-6 and TRBJ2-5, is as follows: GAGVSQSPRYKVTKRGQDVALRCDPISGHVSLYWYRQALGQGPEFLTYFNYEAQQDKSGLPNDRFSAERPEGSISTLTIQRTEQRDSAMYRCATKTEGETQYFGPGTRLLVL.

The genes are TRBV25-1 and TRBJ2-7; 8 positions agree with TRBD2. With V trimmed by 7 bases and J by 2 bases, 4 bases remained unmatched. CDR3 length equals 13 residues. Germline CDR1 MGHDK, CDR2 SYGVNS. The CDR3 sequence is CASTGREAYEQYF. In DNA form, the CDR3 reads TGTGCCAGCACCGGGAGGGAGGCCTACGAGCAGTACTTC.

This clonotype was recorded only once. This chain links TRBV30 with TRBJ2-7, with TRBD1 matching over 7 bases. CDR1 GTSNPN and CDR2 SVGIG come from the germline V gene (reference sequence). Trimming at V came to 4 bases and at J to 0 bases, leaving 9 bases not matched to a gene. The CDR3 covers 15 residues. CDR3 residues: CAWKLEDRSSYEQYF. Written as DNA, the CDR3 is TGTGCCTGGAAGCTAGAGGACAGGAGCTCCTACGAGCAGTACTTC.

This clonotype was seen a few times. This sequence joins TRBV27 and TRBJ2-7; the D gene is possibly TRBD1 (5 bases). CDR1 MNHEY and CDR2 SMNVEV come from the germline V gene (reference sequence). V lost 0 bases and J lost 2, with 17 bases in between. This CDR3 is built from 17 residues. As DNA, the CDR3 is TGTGCCAGCAGTTTATCGCTGGGGCAGGGCGCTACCTACGAGCAGTACTTC. Residues: CASSLSLGQGATYEQYF.

The genes are TRBV13 and TRBJ2-1, with 8 nucleotides matching TRBD2. Per germline, CDR1 PRHDT and CDR2 FYEKMQ (reference sequence). The CDR3 consists of 14 residues. After removal of 5 bases from V and 7 bases from J, the junction contained 7 bases not matched to a gene. CDR3 nucleotides: TGTGCCAGCAGCCAATACGGGGGGGCAAATGAGCAGTTCTTC. Translation gives CASSQYGGANEQFF.

This clonotype has a count of ten or more. The rearrangement joins TRBV6-5 to TRBJ1-1, with D perhaps TRBD1 (5 bases). The CDR3 has 12 residues. Germline-derived CDR1 and CDR2 are MNHEY and SVGAGI. V was trimmed by 6 bases and J by 11 bases, leaving 16 bases between them. Here the CDR3 reads CASSLRGREAFF. The DNA for the CDR3 is TGTGCCAGCAGCCTCCGGGGGAGGGAGGCTTTCTTT.

The chain employs TRBV20-1 and TRBJ1-6; D might be TRBD1 (6 bases). In germline, CDR1 is DFQATT, CDR2 SNEGSKA (reference sequence). CDR3 length: 16 amino acids. V dropped 6 bases and J dropped 7 bases, with 22 bases sitting between them. This chain's CDR3 is CSAPLPTGRFNSPLHF. The DNA of the CDR3 is TGCAGTGCCCCCCTCCCGACAGGAAGATTCAATTCACCCCTCCACTTT.

Remarks on this clonotype: This likely comes from a read error, as the CDR3 has no conserved phenylalanine or tryptophan at its end. V gene TRBV6-4 combines with J gene TRBJ2-5, with D tentatively TRBD2 (6 bases). V gave up 7 bases and J gave up 2 bases, with 17 bases separating them. This CDR3 comprises 15 residues. Germline V gene lookup returns CDR1 MRHNA and CDR2 SNTAGT. The CDR3 nucleotides read TGTGCCAGCATTCCTAGCGAGGAGGGGCAAGAGACCCAGTACTTA. Translated: CASIPSEEGQETQYL.

The rearrangement uses TRBV7-2 and TRBJ1-2; no firm D call. Germline V lookup: CDR1 SGHTA, CDR2 FQGNSA. The length of the CDR3 is 15 residues. The V gene lost 5 bases and the J gene lost 0 bases, with 13 bases spanning the gap. CDR3 bases: TGTGCCAGCAGCCCGACCTTGACACCTAACTATGGCTACACCTTC. This translates into CASSPTLTPNYGYTF.

The J gene is TRBJ1-2, the V gene TRBV12-3 or TRBV12-4; no clear D gene. This CDR3 is built from 15 residues. Trimming shortened V by 3 bases and J by 2 bases, and 13 bases separated the two germline ends. CDR3 in DNA: TGTGCCAGCAGTTTTCTGCCGACCCTAAACTATGGCTACACCTTC. Its protein is CASSFLPTLNYGYTF.

This clonotype turned up a few times. The chain uses TRBV20-1 and TRBJ1-2; no definite D call. The V and J ends lost 6 bases and 8 bases respectively, with 22 bases between them. The V gene's germline CDR1 is DFQATT and CDR2 SNEGSKA (reference sequence). The CDR3 spans 14 residues. This CDR3 reads CSAPNGSMSAGYTF. CDR3 in DNA: TGCAGTGCCCCAAACGGATCAATGAGTGCGGGCTACACCTTC.

This clonotype has at least ten counts. The genes are TRBV29-1 and TRBJ2-5, with D perhaps matching TRBD1 (6 bases). CDR1 and CDR2 (germline): SQVTM, ANQGSEA. The CDR3 is made up of 13 amino acids. Trimming removed 1 base at V and 5 bases at J, with 11 bases between. Here the CDR3 DNA reads TGCAGCGTTGAAGCAGGGGCCAGCGAGACCCAGTACTTC. This translates into CSVEAGASETQYF. Combining the CDR3 with reference TRBV29-1 and TRBJ2-5 gives the whole variable domain SAVISQKPSRDICQRGTSLTIQCQVDSQVTMMFWYRQQPGQSLTLIATANQGSEATYESGFVIDKFPISRPNLTFSTLTVSNMSPEDSSIYLCSVEAGASETQYFGPGTRLLVL.

This clonotype was detected ten times or more. The rearrangement links TRBV29-1 to TRBJ2-3, with 10 bases lining up with TRBD2. This CDR3 region has 13 residues. The V gene's germline CDR1 is SQVTM and CDR2 ANQGSEA. V trimming: 7 bases; J trimming: 2 bases; junction bases outside the gene matches: 3. CDR3 loop: CSGAGGDTDTQYF. CDR3 DNA: TGCAGCGGAGCGGGAGGGGACACAGATACGCAGTATTTT.

The V gene is TRBV18, the J gene TRBJ1-1; 7 nucleotides agree with TRBD1. Germline V gene lookup returns CDR1 KGHSH and CDR2 LQKENI. The J segment lost 5 bases and the V segment lost 6 bases, leaving 9 bases of the junction unmatched. The length of the CDR3 is 14 residues. CDR3 amino acids: CASSLTGLGTEAFF. The CDR3 DNA reads TGTGCCAGCTCGCTGACAGGGTTAGGGACTGAAGCTTTCTTT.